The rows below give T cell receptor beta chains drawn from one sample of a study of human T cells and chemical hapten exposure. TCRdb re-called the RACE reads with MiXCR, one entry per CDR3 protein. Of some 91,000 distinct CDR3 sequences in the sample, 27% were seen once. The specimen comprised whole blood, sampled in connection with sensitization to the hapten diphenylcyclopropenone (DPC). These receptors came from a man aged 35-49 years with alopecia areata. Some clones in this sample may be carry-over from other donors' samples. CDR3s include the opening cysteine and the closing phenylalanine or tryptophan. D genes are given only for firm matches. Clone size is given for some rows only: seen once, a few or many times, or a class if the clone is expanded.

v_gene	j_gene	abundance	d_gene	CDR3nt	CDR3aa
TRBV20-1	TRBJ2-3	few	.	TGCAGTGCTAAGTCCCAGCTGGGGGCAGATACGCAGTATTTT	CSAKSQLGADTQYF
TRBV28	TRBJ2-7	few	TRBD1	TGTGCCAGCAGAGGGACAGGGAGCTCCTACGAGCAGTACTTC	CASRGTGSSYEQYF
TRBV7-2	TRBJ1-2	.	.	TGTGCCAGCAGCCGTTACGTTGAGGGCGATGGTGGCTACACCTTC	CASSRYVEGDGGYTF
TRBV12-3/TRBV12-4	TRBJ2-3	.	TRBD2	TGTGCCAGCAGGGGCATCGGGACTAGCGGCCACACAGATACGCAGTATTTT	CASRGIGTSGHTDTQYF
TRBV28	TRBJ1-5	few	.	TGTGCCAGCAGTCCCTATGCGGACCCAGGGGTGCAGCCCCAGCATTTT	CASSPYADPGVQPQHF
TRBV11-2	TRBJ2-7	few	.	TGTGCCAGCAGCTTAGTTGAAGCAACCTCCGGCTACGAGCAGTACTTC	CASSLVEATSGYEQYF
TRBV6-6	TRBJ1-5	.	.	TGTGCCGTGAGGGGTCCAAGCAATCAGCCCCAGCATTTT	CAVRGPSNQPQHF
TRBV20-1	TRBJ2-4	.	TRBD1	TGCAGTGCTACCCCCGGGACAGCTGCAAAAAACATTCAGTACTTC	CSATPGTAAKNIQYF
TRBV28	TRBJ1-6	.	.	TGTGCCAGCAGTTTATTTGTGGGTTTAGGCGGGAATTCACCCCTCCACTTT	CASSLFVGLGGNSPLHF
TRBV3-1	TRBJ1-2	few	.	TGTGCCAGCAGCCAAGCTGGGGCTAACTATGGCTACACCTTC	CASSQAGANYGYTF
TRBV12-3/TRBV12-4	TRBJ2-7	few	TRBD1	TGTGCCAGCAGTCCCTCGCCCGGACAGGGATCCTACGAGCAGTACTTC	CASSPSPGQGSYEQYF
TRBV20-1	TRBJ1-5	.	.	TGCAGTGCTAGAGAGGACCGACCCCATCAGCCCCAGCATTTT	CSAREDRPHQPQHF
TRBV6-5	TRBJ2-2	.	TRBD1	TGTGCCAGCAGGGAACAGGGGGCCACCGGGGAGCTGTTTTTT	CASREQGATGELFF
TRBV20-1	TRBJ2-7	few	.	TGCAGTGCTAGTGGGGCTTACAGGGTAGCCTACGAGCAGTACTTC	CSASGAYRVAYEQYF
TRBV6-1	TRBJ2-7	few	TRBD1	TGTGCCAGCAGCGAACAGGGGGTTGGGGAGCAGTACTTC	CASSEQGVGEQYF
TRBV20-1	TRBJ2-1	.	TRBD1	TGCAGTGCAACCGGGACAGGCCATTTTCAGTTCTTC	CSATGTGHFQFF
TRBV15	TRBJ1-1	few	.	TGTGCCACCAGCAGAGATATAGGGGACTACACTGAAGCTTTCTTT	CATSRDIGDYTEAFF
TRBV18	TRBJ2-1	.	TRBD2	TGTGCCAGCTCACCCCTCAGCGGGAGGGACTACAATGAGCAGTTCTTC	CASSPLSGRDYNEQFF
TRBV7-2	TRBJ2-7	few	TRBD2	TGTGCCAGCAGCTTGGGACTAGGGGGGAGCTACGAGCAGTACTTC	CASSLGLGGSYEQYF
TRBV6-5	TRBJ1-6	few	.	TGTGCCAGCAGCCTTTCCGCGGCAGGGAGCTCCTATAATTCACCCCTCCACTTT	CASSLSAAGSSYNSPLHF
TRBV7-2	TRBJ1-5	.	TRBD1	TGTGCCAGCAGCTTAGAGGGACAGAATCAGCCCCAGCATTTT	CASSLEGQNQPQHF
TRBV7-9	TRBJ2-7	.	.	TGTGCCAGCAGCCCCGGCGTGGCAGGAGAGCAGTACTTC	CASSPGVAGEQYF
TRBV20-1	TRBJ2-1	few	TRBD1	TGCAGTGCTAGAGACAGAGTAACAGGGGTCAATGAGCAGTTCTTC	CSARDRVTGVNEQFF
TRBV18	TRBJ2-2	few	.	TGTGCCAGCTCACCGGGACCCCCCATCGGGGAGCTGTTTTTT	CASSPGPPIGELFF
TRBV12-3/TRBV12-4	TRBJ2-7	few	TRBD2	TGTGCCAGCAGCCCCAGAAGAGCGGGAGTCTACGAGCAGTACTTC	CASSPRRAGVYEQYF
TRBV10-1	TRBJ1-6	.	.	TGCGCCAGCAGTGAGTCGCCAGGGGCAAATTCACCCCTCCACTTT	CASSESPGANSPLHF
TRBV12-3/TRBV12-4	TRBJ2-1	.	TRBD1	TGTGCCAGCAGCCGACAGGGTGGATCGTACAATGAGCAGTTCTTC	CASSRQGGSYNEQFF
TRBV9	TRBJ2-7	.	.	TGTGCCAGCAGCCCCCGGATGGTAGCGGCCTACGAGCAGTACTTC	CASSPRMVAAYEQYF
TRBV7-9	TRBJ2-1	few	TRBD2	TGTGCCAGCAGCCTAAGGACCGGGAGGGACAATGAGCAGTTCTTC	CASSLRTGRDNEQFF
TRBV6-5	TRBJ2-2	few	TRBD1	TGTGCCAGCAGCCGGGACAGGGGAGACACCGGGGAGCTGTTTTTT	CASSRDRGDTGELFF
TRBV14	TRBJ1-1	many	.	TGTGCCAGCAGCCAAGAAACGCAGGGAGAAGCTTTCTTT	CASSQETQGEAFF
TRBV7-9	TRBJ2-7	.	TRBD1	TGTGCCAGCAGCTTCGCACAGGGGAGCGAGCAGTACTTC	CASSFAQGSEQYF
TRBV12-3/TRBV12-4	TRBJ2-3	few	TRBD2	TGTGCCAGCAGTCTCGATAGCGGGAGACTAGATACGCAGTATTTT	CASSLDSGRLDTQYF
TRBV29-1	TRBJ2-3	.	TRBD2	TGCAGCGTTGAAGGGGCAGCGGGAGGCTGTCAAGATACGCAGTATTTT	CSVEGAAGGCQDTQYF
TRBV5-1	TRBJ2-7	.	TRBD2	TGCGCCAGCAGCTTGGGCTCTAGCGGGAGCTACGAGCAGTACTTC	CASSLGSSGSYEQYF
TRBV10-3	TRBJ1-5	.	.	TGTGCCATCAGTGAGTCGAGGTGGGATCAGCCCCAGCATTTT	CAISESRWDQPQHF
TRBV6-2/TRBV6-3	TRBJ1-2	few	.	TGTGCCAGCTGGCGGGGGACACTTAACTATGGCTACACCTTC	CASWRGTLNYGYTF
TRBV10-3	TRBJ2-3	few	TRBD2	TGTGCCATCAGTCCTAGCGGGAGTGGAGGAGATACGCAGTATTTT	CAISPSGSGGDTQYF
TRBV3-1	TRBJ2-5	.	TRBD2	TGTGCCAGCAGCCAAGGACTAGCGGGTAGCGAGACCCAGTACTTC	CASSQGLAGSETQYF
TRBV6-5	TRBJ2-1	.	.	TGTGCCAGCAGTTACTGGAGGGCGGCTCCAAGCGGGAATGAGCAGTTCTTC	CASSYWRAAPSGNEQFF
TRBV27	TRBJ2-7	.	TRBD1	TGTGCCAGCAGTTTATCACAGGGGGCCGAGCAGTACTTC	CASSLSQGAEQYF
TRBV6-2/TRBV6-3	TRBJ2-3	.	.	TGTGCCAGCAGCGGGCTGTCAGATACGCAGTATTTT	CASSGLSDTQYF
TRBV28	TRBJ1-5	.	.	TGTGCCAGCAGCCTGACCGATTTAAGCAATCAGCCCCAGCATTTT	CASSLTDLSNQPQHF
TRBV6-5	TRBJ2-5	few	TRBD1	TGTGCCAGCAGCTGGACAGGGGGTGGGCAAGAGACCCAGTACTTC	CASSWTGGGQETQYF
TRBV27	TRBJ2-3	.	.	TGTGCCAGCGGGCGGGGTCCCACAGATACGCAGTATTTT	CASGRGPTDTQYF
TRBV20-1	TRBJ2-3	few	TRBD2	TGCAGTGCTCCCGCTCTAGCGGGAGGGCCCAATACGCAGTATTTT	CSAPALAGGPNTQYF
TRBV12-3/TRBV12-4	TRBJ2-4	few	.	TGTGCCAGCAGTTTAACTCCCCGCATTCAGTACTTC	CASSLTPRIQYF
TRBV20-1	TRBJ2-3	.	TRBD2	TGCAGTGCCCCCGGACTAGCGGGCCCAGATACGCAGTATTTT	CSAPGLAGPDTQYF
TRBV7-9	TRBJ2-3	once	.	TGTGCCAGCAGCTTAGGGTCGCCCGGGACCGCGAAGCCGTCGGCGCAGTATTTT	CASSLGSPGTAKPSAQYF
TRBV12-3/TRBV12-4	TRBJ2-6	.	.	TGTGCCAGCAGCCGACAGACATCTGGGGCCAACGTCCTGACTTTC	CASSRQTSGANVLTF
TRBV24-1	TRBJ2-3	few	.	TGTGCCACCAGTGATCCTAGGGCGGGAACTAGCTTCCGTACGCAGTATTTT	CATSDPRAGTSFRTQYF
TRBV20-1	TRBJ2-3	few	TRBD2	TGCAGTGCTATCGGGACTAGTTTGACAGATACGCAGTATTTT	CSAIGTSLTDTQYF
TRBV28	TRBJ2-3	.	.	TGTGCCAGCAGTTTAGTGGCTCCCAATACGCAGTATTTT	CASSLVAPNTQYF
TRBV28	TRBJ1-1	few	.	TGTGCCAGCAGTTTAAGTCCTGGTCCTGAAGCTTTCTTT	CASSLSPGPEAFF
TRBV7-9	TRBJ2-5	.	TRBD1	TGTGCCAGCAGCTTAACCGGGACAGGGTACCAAGAGACCCAGTACTTC	CASSLTGTGYQETQYF